This paragraph reports one T cell receptor (beta chain). The entry originates in a study of shared clonotypes between healthy human individuals. About the research overall: The study used three CD4 naive, three CD4 memory, two CD8 naive and one CD8 memory plate per donor.

CDR1 and CDR2 (germline): DFQATT, SNEGSKA (reference sequence). This CDR3 is 11 amino acids long. CD45RO-negative CD8 cells positively selected for CCR7 made up the naive population, which excluded terminally differentiated effector memory CD45RA+ cells. Free of recent acute infections or vaccinations, the donors were healthy HIV-negative adults. Evenly divided among several immunoSEQ plates was the genomic DNA of each subset. TCRdb keeps only in-frame clones here, not all; method: immunoSEQ multiplex PCR. Among around 620,000 clones, around 96% were seen once, and the ten largest hold about 0.11%. The sequence was collected from a woman under 40 in good health. Sequencing was performed on naive CD8+ T cells sorted from blood. The rearrangement joins TRBV20-1 to TRBJ2-7; D is undetermined. CDR3 sequence reads: CSPLSSYEQYF. CDR3 coding DNA: TGCAGCCCTTTGAGCTCCTACGAGCAGTACTTC.